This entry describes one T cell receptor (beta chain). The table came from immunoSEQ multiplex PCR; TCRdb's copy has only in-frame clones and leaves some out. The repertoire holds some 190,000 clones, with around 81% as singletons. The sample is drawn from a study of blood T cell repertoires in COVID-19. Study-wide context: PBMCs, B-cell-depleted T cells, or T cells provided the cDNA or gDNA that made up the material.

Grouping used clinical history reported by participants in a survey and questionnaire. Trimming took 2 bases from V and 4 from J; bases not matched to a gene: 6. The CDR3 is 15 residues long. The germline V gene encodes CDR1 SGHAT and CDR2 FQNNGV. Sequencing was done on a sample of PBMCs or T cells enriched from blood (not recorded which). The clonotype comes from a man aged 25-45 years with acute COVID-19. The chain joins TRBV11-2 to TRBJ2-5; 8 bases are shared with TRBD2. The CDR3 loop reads CASSLSGGGSETQYF. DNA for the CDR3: TGTGCCAGCAGCTTAAGCGGGGGAGGTTCAGAGACCCAGTACTTC.